These 10 T cell receptor beta chains were all obtained from the same sample, sequenced in a study of T cells in Graves' hyperthyroidism and ophthalmopathy. RNA transcripts gave rise to amplified TCR beta CDR3 regions. HTBI primers were used for first-round RT-PCR of the TCR CDR3. Via MiXCR, TCRdb re-called the multiplex PCR reads, giving one row per CDR3 protein. Among about 420,000 distinct CDR3 sequences, about 15% were seen once, and the ten largest hold 7.5% to 9%. Sequencing used blood. These receptors all come from a woman younger than 35 with Graves' hyperthyroidism.

Ten or more counts support this clonotype. The rearrangement uses TRBV7-9 and TRBJ2-3; D ambiguous. The CDR3 length is 12 residues. The germline gives CDR1 SEHNR, CDR2 FQNEAQ (reference sequence). V shed 5 bases and J shed 8 bases, with 11 bases lying between them. CDR3 DNA sequence: TGTGCCAGCAGCCGTTTGGCTTTTACGCAGTATTTT. This codes for CASSRLAFTQYF.

The gene calls are TRBV9 and TRBJ1-2; TRBD1 might be the D (5 bases). Germline-derived CDR1 and CDR2 are SGDLS and YYNGEE. The CDR3 spans 15 residues. Trimming shortened V by 1 base and J by 4 bases, and 14 bases separated the two germline ends. As DNA, the CDR3 is TGTGCCAGCAGCGTAACCGGGGGGACCGGCTATGGCTACACCTTC. It yields the protein CASSVTGGTGYGYTF.

This clonotype showed up many times. The chain links TRBV11-2 to TRBJ1-2, with D perhaps TRBD1 (5 bases). This CDR3 has 14 amino acids. CDR1 and CDR2 (germline): SGHAT, FQNNGV. Trimming left V 3 bases short and J 3 bases short, with 11 bases between. For the CDR3, the DNA is TGTGCCAGCAGCTTTACCGGGACGGACTATGGCTACACCTTC. Translated: CASSFTGTDYGYTF.

The V call is TRBV20-1, the J call TRBJ1-2; a weak D match, TRBD1 (5 bases). Germline values: CDR1 DFQATT, CDR2 SNEGSKA (reference sequence). Trimming took 5 bases from V and 5 from J, leaving 18 bases between them. CDR3 size: 14 residues. This chain's CDR3 is CSAVRGGGVYGYTF. CDR3 nucleotides: TGCAGTGCTGTACGCGGGGGAGGGGTTTATGGCTACACCTTC.

The genes are TRBV13 and TRBJ2-7; 7 bases are a match to TRBD1. This CDR3 is 13 amino acids long. V was pared by 5 bases and J by 1 base, with 2 bases of the junction left unmatched. Looked up from germline, CDR1 is PRHDT and CDR2 is FYEKMQ (reference sequence). In DNA form, the CDR3 reads TGTGCCAGCAGCGGGGGACAGTCCTACGAGCAGTACTTC. Protein product: CASSGGQSYEQYF.

In this sample, this clonotype turned up many times. This sequence joins TRBV24-1 and TRBJ1-2; D perhaps matches TRBD1 (5 bases). The length of the CDR3 is 13 residues. CDR1 is KGHDR and CDR2 is SFDVKD in the germline V gene. Trimming removed 1 base at V and 3 bases at J, with 5 bases between. Here the CDR3 DNA reads TGTGCCACCAGTGATTTCAGGGACTATGGCTACACCTTC. It codes for CATSDFRDYGYTF.

This clonotype was seen ten or more times. The chain couples TRBV30 to TRBJ1-3, with D maybe TRBD1 (5 bases). CDR3 size: 14 residues. V dropped 0 bases and J dropped 0 bases, with 6 bases sitting between them. Germline loops: CDR1 GTSNPN, CDR2 SVGIG (reference sequence). The CDR3 loop is CAWSVGDSGNTIYF. In nucleotides, the CDR3 is TGTGCCTGGAGTGTAGGGGACTCTGGAAACACCATATATTTT.

On this clonotype itself: A junction boundary mismatches the germline segment, possibly from a read error. The chain recombines TRBV10-3 with TRBJ2-2; the match to TRBD2 covers 7 bases. Germline V lookup: CDR1 ENHRY, CDR2 SYGVKD. The CDR3 spans 16 residues. The CDR3 protein is CASSPPGGVTTGELFF. DNA of the CDR3: TGTGCCAGCAGTCCCCCGGGGGGAGTGACCACCGGGGAGCTGTTTTTT.

Many counts were recorded for this clonotype. V and J are TRBV10-3 and TRBJ2-1; 8 nucleotides align to TRBD1. Germline assignment: CDR1 ENHRY and CDR2 SYGVKD. V lost 3 bases, J lost 9 bases, and 10 bases stayed unmatched. The CDR3 spans 15 residues. CDR3 DNA sequence: TGTGCCATCAGTGAATCACAGGGGGTGGCCAGTGAGCAGTTCTTC. Translated, it gives CAISESQGVASEQFF.

The rearrangement joins TRBV7-9 to TRBJ2-3; 10 bases agree with TRBD1. The CDR3 loop spans 16 amino acids. CDR1 is SEHNR and CDR2 is FQNEAQ in the germline V gene (reference sequence). The V gene end was trimmed by 5 bases and the J gene end by 1 base; junction bases not matched to a gene: 6. CDR3 sequence reads: CASSPSGQGGTDTQYF. DNA of the CDR3: TGTGCCAGCAGCCCATCCGGACAGGGGGGCACAGATACGCAGTATTTT.